These 16 T cell receptor beta chains share one sample of origin, sequenced in a study of post-analysis software for immune sequencing data. Overall study results and limits: Roughly five TRBV segments were more frequent in patients than controls; TRBV5-6, TRBV5-1 and TRBV20-1 belonged to this group.

Antigens for these TCRs are unknown. cDNA libraries of TCR beta carried unique molecular identifiers. Each CDR3 protein gets one entry after TCRdb re-called the PCR reads with MiXCR. The top ten clones hold under 6% of a sample with roughly 870,000 distinct CDR3 sequences, roughly half of them seen once. Sequenced: blood. The receptors were sampled from a girl between 5 and 17 years old with multiple sclerosis.

The V gene is TRBV29-1, the J gene TRBJ2-1; D may match TRBD1 or TRBD2 (5 bases each). Germline V gives CDR1 SQVTM, CDR2 ANQGSEA. This CDR3 is 13 amino acids long. The V end lost 4 bases, the J end lost 7 bases, and 14 bases lay between the germline ends. CDR3 in DNA: TGCAGCGTTGGGGGGATGGTGGAGAATGAGCAGTTCTTC. It encodes CSVGGMVENEQFF.

The CDR3 DNA reads as TGTGCCAGCAGCTTACGTCAGGCCAAAAAGTGGGAGACCCAGTACTTC. Translating it yields CASSLRQAKKWETQYF. This chain links TRBV7-8 with TRBJ2-5; D is uncertain. The CDR3 length is 16 residues. The germline gives CDR1 SGHVS, CDR2 FQNEAQ. V was pared by 2 bases and J by 5 bases, with 18 bases between. Based on the CDR3 plus reference TRBV7-8 and TRBJ2-5, the full variable domain is GAGVSQSPRYKVAKRGQDVALRCDPISGHVSLFWYQQALGQGPEFLTYFQNEAQLDKSGLPSDRFFAERPEGSVSTLKIQRTQQEDSAVYLCASSLRQAKKWETQYFGPGTRLLVL.

The rearrangement uses TRBV3-1 and TRBJ2-1, with D tentatively TRBD1 or TRBD2 (5 bases each). The V gene's germline CDR1 is LGHDT and CDR2 YNNKEL (reference sequence). This CDR3 has 15 amino acids. The V end lost 5 bases, the J end lost 7 bases, and 18 bases lay between the germline ends. CDR3 sequence (DNA): TGTGCCAGCAGCGCCTTAGGGGCGCGACTAAATGAGCAGTTCTTC. Translating gives CASSALGARLNEQFF.

The gene calls are TRBV3-1 and TRBJ2-5; D is possibly TRBD1 (5 bases). The better agreement between TRBJ2-7 and the DNA end casts doubt on the J call. The germline V gene has CDR1 LGHDT and CDR2 YNNKEL (reference sequence). This CDR3 is built from 14 residues. CDR3: CASSRLLTGSEQYF. The CDR3 nucleotides read TGTGCCAGCAGCCGGCTCCTAACAGGATCCGAGCAGTACTTC.

J is TRBJ2-1 and V is TRBV12-3 or TRBV12-4; 10 bases fit TRBD2. The CDR3 is 15 amino acids. Trimming at V came to 5 bases and at J to 2 bases, leaving 3 bases not matched to a gene. In DNA, the CDR3 is TGTGCCAGCAGTCCGAGCGGGAGGGCCTACAATGAGCAGTTCTTC. Residues: CASSPSGRAYNEQFF.

This CDR3 reads CASSSGTDYRGTQYF. Written as DNA, the CDR3 is TGTGCCAGCAGCTCGGGGACGGACTATAGGGGGACCCAGTACTTC. The chain is built from TRBV7-6 and TRBJ2-5; D is possibly TRBD2 (6 bases). V was trimmed by 4 bases and J by 7 bases, leaving 19 bases between them. The CDR3 runs 15 residues. Germline-derived CDR1 and CDR2 are SGHVS and FNYEAQ. Filled out from reference TRBV7-6 and TRBJ2-5, the complete variable domain reads GAGVSQSPRYKVTKRGQDVALRCDPISGHVSLYWYRQALGQGPEFLTYFNYEAQQDKSGLPNDRFSAERPEGSISTLTIQRTEQRDSAMYRCASSSGTDYRGTQYFGPGTRLLVL.

V and J are TRBV20-1 and TRBJ1-5; D might be TRBD1 (5 bases). Trimming cost V 3 bases and J 0 bases, with 9 bases left between them. The germline gives CDR1 DFQATT, CDR2 SNEGSKA (reference sequence). The CDR3 contains 14 residues. Here the CDR3 DNA reads TGCAGTGCTAGGGACATGAGTAGCAATCAGCCCCAGCATTTT. As protein: CSARDMSSNQPQHF.

The chain links TRBV20-1 to TRBJ2-1, with 14 bases that match TRBD2. V dropped 4 bases and J dropped 6; count of bases not matched to a gene: 2. CDR1 is DFQATT and CDR2 is SNEGSKA in the germline V gene (reference sequence). This CDR3 is 14 amino acids long. CDR3 in amino acids: CSATGTSGGNEQFF. CDR3 nucleotide sequence: TGCAGTGCTACCGGGACTAGCGGGGGCAATGAGCAGTTCTTC.

The rearrangement uses TRBV7-9 and TRBJ1-2, with TRBD1 identical over 9 bases. Germline-derived CDR1 and CDR2 are SEHNR and FQNEAQ (reference sequence). This CDR3 has 19 amino acids. The J segment lost 8 bases and the V segment lost 6 bases, leaving 25 bases of the junction unmatched. The DNA of the CDR3 is TGTGCCAGCAGGCGATTTTCCGGGACAGGGATCAAGGGGCCTTGGGGCTACACCTTC. It specifies CASRRFSGTGIKGPWGYTF.

The gene calls are TRBV13 and TRBJ1-1, with D tentatively TRBD1 (5 bases). V lost 4 bases, J lost 9 bases, and 12 bases lay in between. Germline CDR1 and CDR2: PRHDT and FYEKMQ (reference sequence). The CDR3 covers 12 residues. CDR3 sequence: CASSSLDRKAFF. CDR3 nucleotide sequence: TGTGCCAGCAGCTCCCTTGACAGAAAAGCTTTCTTT.

The CDR3 region is CASSPGSSGRSTDTQYF. CDR3 DNA sequence: TGTGCCAGCAGCCCGGGGTCTAGCGGGAGGAGCACAGATACGCAGTATTTT. V is TRBV12-3 or TRBV12-4 and J is TRBJ2-3; the match to TRBD2 covers 11 bases. Unmatched junction bases numbered 8, after V lost 6 bases and J lost 0 bases. This CDR3 region has 17 residues.

The sample holds a few counts of this clonotype. The chain links TRBV10-3 to TRBJ2-7; 7 positions match TRBD1. Trimming took 0 bases from V and 6 from J; bases not matched to a gene: 2. The CDR3 sequence is 13 residues long. Germline V gives CDR1 ENHRY, CDR2 SYGVKD. As DNA, the CDR3 is TGTGCCATCAGTGAGTCCCGGGACAGCGAGCAGTACTTC. This translates into CAISESRDSEQYF.

This clonotype was seen only a few times. V is TRBV7-9 and J is TRBJ2-7; 11 nucleotides agree with TRBD2. CDR1 SEHNR and CDR2 FQNEAQ come from the germline V gene (reference sequence). Unmatched junction bases numbered 8, after V lost 3 bases and J lost 7 bases. CDR3 size: 15 residues. The CDR3 DNA is TGTGCCAGCAGCTTCCAACTAGCGGGAGCGGGGGAGCAGTACTTC. Amino acid sequence: CASSFQLAGAGEQYF.

The V and J genes are TRBV29-1 and TRBJ2-1; D gene unclear. Per the germline V gene, CDR1 is SQVTM and CDR2 is ANQGSEA. Trimming took 4 bases from V and 2 from J, leaving 12 bases between them. The CDR3 spans 14 residues. In nucleotides, the CDR3 is TGCAGCGTTGCGGGCAGCCGGGCCTACAATGAGCAGTTCTTC. Amino acid sequence: CSVAGSRAYNEQFF.

V usage is TRBV5-1 and J usage is TRBJ2-5, with D possibly matching TRBD2 (5 bases). The CDR3 is 15 residues long. In germline, CDR1 is SGHRS, CDR2 YFSETQ. The germline V and J ends were trimmed by 0 bases and 5 bases, with 14 bases remaining between them. CDR3 nucleotide sequence: TGCGCCAGCAGCTTGGTCGGGGTCGGTGGGGAGACCCAGTACTTC. Translation: CASSLVGVGGETQYF.

The chain joins TRBV11-2 to TRBJ1-2; weak D call: TRBD1 (6 bases). Germline V lookup: CDR1 SGHAT, CDR2 FQNNGV. The length of the CDR3 is 13 residues. Trimming pared 5 bases from V and 13 bases from J, leaving 20 bases between. In DNA form, the CDR3 reads TGTGCCAGCAGCCTATGGACAGCCCGTATCCCCACCTTC. Translation gives CASSLWTARIPTF.